A single sample is the source of the 14 T cell receptor beta chains below, sequenced in a study of cytomegalovirus exposure and HLA in healthy donors. Assay: immunoSEQ multiplex PCR; the TCRdb copy retains only in-frame clones and omits some. The data show 60,000 or so clones, about 90% seen once. The sequenced material came from PBMCs. Receptors were obtained from a woman between 18 and 29 years old in good health and CMV-seronegative.

The V gene is TRBV7-9, the J gene TRBJ2-2, with 10 bases aligning to TRBD2. Losses at the gene ends were 2 bases for V and 6 bases for J; bases not matched to a gene: 6. The CDR3 runs 16 residues. The germline CDR1 and CDR2 sequences are SEHNR and FQNEAQ (reference sequence). Here the CDR3 reads CASSLKREGRSGELFF. The CDR3 DNA sequence: TGTGCCAGCAGCTTAAAGCGGGAGGGCCGATCCGGGGAGCTGTTTTTT.

The chain uses TRBV6-5 and TRBJ1-2, with 9 bases matching TRBD1. V was pared by 5 bases and J by 4 bases, with 5 bases of the junction left unmatched. CDR1 and CDR2 from the germline V gene are MNHEY and SVGAGI. The CDR3 length is 14 residues. DNA for the CDR3: TGTGCCAGCAGTCGGACAGGGGAAAGCTATGGCTACACCTTC. It is translated as CASSRTGESYGYTF.

The chain combines TRBV2 with TRBJ1-1; no firm D call. CDR1 and CDR2 from the germline V gene are SNHLY and FYNNEI. This CDR3 spans 11 amino acids. Trimming removed 8 bases from V and 7 bases from J, with 11 bases in between. The CDR3: CASLKGVEAFF. The CDR3 bases are TGTGCCAGCTTGAAGGGAGTTGAAGCTTTCTTT.

The chain has TRBV5-8 and TRBJ2-7; no definite D call. V gave up 0 bases and J gave up 7 bases, with 14 bases separating them. The CDR3 is made up of 14 amino acids. Germline values: CDR1 SGHTS, CDR2 YDEGEE. The CDR3 spells CASSLGQTSREQYF. CDR3 coding DNA: TGTGCCAGCAGCTTGGGGCAAACGTCGCGGGAGCAGTACTTC.

This sequence joins TRBV9 and TRBJ2-5; D is possibly TRBD2 (6 bases). Germline V lookup: CDR1 SGDLS, CDR2 YYNGEE. CDR3 length: 15 amino acids. V dropped 4 bases and J dropped 1 base, with 14 bases sitting between them. CDR3 sequence: CASSSSGTSQETQYF. CDR3 nucleotides: TGTGCCAGCAGCTCCTCCGGGACTTCCCAAGAGACCCAGTACTTC. Supplemented by reference TRBV9 and TRBJ2-5, the full variable domain reads DSGVTQTPKHLITATGQRVTLRCSPRSGDLSVYWYQQSLDQGLQFLIQYYNGEERAKGNILERFSAQQFPDLHSELNLSSLELGDSALYFCASSSSGTSQETQYFGPGTRLLVL.

This chain joins TRBV11-3 and TRBJ2-1; 7 bases map to TRBD2. Germline trimming cut 3 bases from V and 4 bases from J; bases unmatched to any gene: 3. Germline V gene data show CDR1 as SGHNT and CDR2 as YENEEA. CDR3 size: 14 residues. For the CDR3, the DNA is TGTGCCAGCAGCTTGAGCGGGAATTACAATGAGCAGTTCTTC. This encodes CASSLSGNYNEQFF.

The chain links TRBV5-6 to TRBJ2-1; 7 nucleotides align to TRBD2. V shed 4 bases and J 7 bases; nucleotides not matched to a gene: 14. Germline CDR1 is SGHDT and CDR2 is YYEEEE. The CDR3 contains 16 residues. CDR3 nucleotides: TGTGCCAGCAGCCCTAATGGAGGAACGGGAGGTAATGAGCAGTTCTTC. Protein sequence: CASSPNGGTGGNEQFF.

This clone appeared a single time. V and J are TRBV5-4 and TRBJ2-3; tentative D call: TRBD2 (6 bases). The CDR3 has 15 amino acids. Per the germline V gene, CDR1 is SGHNT and CDR2 is YYREEE (reference sequence). Trimming shortened V by 0 bases and J by 1 base, and 9 bases separated the two germline ends. CDR3 in DNA: TGTGCCAGCAGCTTGGTAGTAGCGGGCACAGATACGCAGTATTTT. Translated, it gives CASSLVVAGTDTQYF.

The gene calls are TRBV18 and TRBJ2-5, with 9 bases that match TRBD1. With V trimmed by 0 bases and J by 5 bases, 7 bases remained unmatched. CDR3 length equals 16 residues. Per the germline V gene, CDR1 is KGHSH and CDR2 is LQKENI. As DNA, the CDR3 is TGTGCCAGCTCACCACCGACAGGGGGTATGCCGGAGACCCAGTACTTC. Protein product: CASSPPTGGMPETQYF.

V and J are TRBV2 and TRBJ1-5, with D unresolved. This CDR3 is 13 amino acids long. The V gene lost 7 bases and the J gene lost 0 bases, with 7 bases spanning the gap. Germline assignment: CDR1 SNHLY and CDR2 FYNNEI. This chain's CDR3 is CASNGDSNQPQHF. CDR3 DNA: TGTGCCAGCAATGGAGATAGCAATCAGCCCCAGCATTTT.

This clone was seen once. This chain joins TRBV4-1 and TRBJ2-7; TRBD2 might be the D (5 bases). The germline V and J ends were trimmed by 4 bases and 0 bases, with 22 bases remaining between them. The CDR3 covers 18 residues. Germline CDR1 and CDR2: MGHRA and YSYEKL. As DNA, the CDR3 is TGCGCCAGCAGCCCGCGAGAGGGCCTCAGCGGTCCCTCCTACGAGCAGTACTTC. Its translation: CASSPREGLSGPSYEQYF.

V gene TRBV11-1 combines with J gene TRBJ2-7; 15 positions match TRBD2. Germline trimming cut 4 bases from V and 4 bases from J; bases unmatched to any gene: 5. CDR1 SGHAT and CDR2 FQDESV come from the germline V gene (reference sequence). The CDR3 consists of 16 residues. The CDR3 DNA follows: TGTGCCAGCAGCTCCCAAGGACTAGCGGGAGGGTACGAGCAGTACTTC. Protein product: CASSSQGLAGGYEQYF.

This clone came up a few times. V and J are TRBV7-3 and TRBJ1-4, with 10 bases matching TRBD1. The CDR3 has 15 residues. V trimming: 5 bases; J trimming: 7 bases; junction bases outside the gene matches: 7. Germline CDR1 is SGHTA and CDR2 is FQGTGA. This CDR3 is CASSTRTGGGEKLFF. In DNA form, the CDR3 reads TGTGCCAGCAGCACACGGACAGGGGGTGGTGAAAAACTGTTTTTT. Supplemented by reference TRBV7-3 and TRBJ1-4, the full variable domain reads GAGVSQTPSNKVTEKGKYVELRCDPISGHTALYWYRQSLGQGPEFLIYFQGTGAADDSGLPNDRFFAVRPEGSVSTLKIQRTERGDSAVYLCASSTRTGGGEKLFFGSGTQLSVL.

This chain joins TRBV11-3 and TRBJ1-2; TRBD1 is a possible D gene (6 bases). Germline V gene sequence: CDR1 SGHNT, CDR2 YENEEA. Trimming removed 4 bases from V and 7 bases from J, with 16 bases in between. This CDR3 has 14 amino acids. The CDR3 nucleotides are TGTGCCAGCAGCTCACAGGGCCCCGGTAGTGGCTACACCTTC. Encoded protein: CASSSQGPGSGYTF.